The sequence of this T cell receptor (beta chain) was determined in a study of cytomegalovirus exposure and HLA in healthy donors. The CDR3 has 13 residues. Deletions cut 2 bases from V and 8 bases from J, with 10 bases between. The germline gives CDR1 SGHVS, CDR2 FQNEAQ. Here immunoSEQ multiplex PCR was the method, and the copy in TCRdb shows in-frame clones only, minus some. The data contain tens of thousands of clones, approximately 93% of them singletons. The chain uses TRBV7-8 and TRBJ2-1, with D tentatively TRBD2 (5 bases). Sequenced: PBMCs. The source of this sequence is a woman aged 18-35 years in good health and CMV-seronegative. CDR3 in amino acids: CASSLRTYYEQFF. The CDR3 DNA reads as TGTGCCAGCAGCTTACGGACTTACTATGAGCAGTTCTTC.